The 24 T cell receptor beta chains reported below all come from one sample, sequenced in a study of blood T cells in healthy people across ages. A second PCR of about 6 to 11 cycles used a sample-barcoded 5' primer and a J-beta primer mix. Using its own MiXCR run on the 5' RACE reads, TCRdb lists one record per CDR3 protein. Here the sample spans about 1,800,000 distinct CDR3 sequences, about 28% being singletons. Material for sequencing was blood. Receptors were obtained from a woman younger than 45 in good health.

This clonotype was found a few times. J is TRBJ1-6 and V is TRBV4-1, with D unclear. The germline V gene encodes CDR1 MGHRA and CDR2 YSYEKL. This CDR3 comprises 15 residues. V was cut by 1 base and J by 3 bases, with 7 bases left in between. The chain's CDR3 is CASSQGNSYNSPLHF. In DNA, the CDR3 is TGCGCCAGCAGCCAAGGGAACAGCTATAATTCACCCCTCCACTTT.

The chain recombines TRBV20-1 with TRBJ2-7; TRBD2 might be the D (6 bases). Germline CDR1 and CDR2: DFQATT and SNEGSKA (reference sequence). The CDR3 has 14 amino acids. Trimming removed 5 bases at V and 0 bases at J, with 14 bases between. The CDR3 region is CSAGKTGDSYEQYF. The CDR3 coding sequence is TGCAGTGCTGGAAAGACGGGGGACTCCTACGAGCAGTACTTC.

This chain connects TRBV7-9 to TRBJ2-7, with a possible D match to TRBD2 (6 bases). This CDR3 has 14 residues. The V end was cut by 7 bases, the J end by 5 bases, with 18 bases between. Germline lookup yields CDR1 SEHNR and CDR2 FQNEAQ (reference sequence). CDR3 in amino acids: CASTAEGVVHEQYF. CDR3 bases: TGTGCCAGCACGGCGGAGGGCGTAGTTCACGAGCAGTACTTC.

To note about this clonotype: A much more abundant neighbour one base away suggests this may be a read error. The chain carries TRBV7-2 and TRBJ2-7, with D perhaps matching TRBD2 (6 bases). The ends were cut back, 5 bases at V and 10 bases at J, with 18 bases in the middle. CDR3 length: 13 amino acids. From germline, CDR1 is SGHTA and CDR2 FQGNSA. This chain's CDR3 is CASSGGEIDTQYF. The CDR3 coding sequence is TGTGCCAGCAGCGGAGGGGAGATTGACACCCAGTACTTC.

The V and J genes are TRBV7-2 and TRBJ1-3, with a possible D match to TRBD1 (5 bases). The V gene's germline CDR1 is SGHTA and CDR2 FQGNSA. V was pared by 3 bases and J by 9 bases, with 15 bases between. The CDR3 totals 14 residues. Here the CDR3 DNA reads TGTGCCAGCAGCTTTTCCGCCAGGGAAGGCACCATATATTTT. Its translation is CASSFSAREGTIYF.

This CDR3 reads CASSQEFRGADTQYF. Here the CDR3 DNA reads TGCGCCAGCAGCCAAGAGTTTCGGGGGGCGGATACGCAGTATTTT. The V gene is TRBV4-1, the J gene TRBJ2-3; D is possibly TRBD2 (7 bases). The CDR3 spans 15 residues. Trimming stripped 0 bases from V and 6 bases from J, with 13 bases between. The germline gives CDR1 MGHRA, CDR2 YSYEKL.

This clonotype has only a few counts. The rearrangement uses TRBV14 and TRBJ2-5; D unresolved. The CDR3 spans 16 residues. Trimming left V 1 base short and J 0 bases short, with 12 bases between. Germline V CDR1 and CDR2: SGHDN, FVKESK. As DNA, the CDR3 is TGTGCCAGCAGCCAAGTAATCGGTAATTACCAAGAGACCCAGTACTTC. This codes for CASSQVIGNYQETQYF.

The chain is built from TRBV4-1 and TRBJ2-3; D is undetermined. Germline assignment: CDR1 MGHRA and CDR2 YSYEKL. Trimming removed 1 base from V and 11 bases from J, with 7 bases in between. The CDR3 runs to 11 residues. CDR3 loop: CASSQVERQYF. In DNA form, the CDR3 reads TGCGCCAGCAGCCAAGTAGAACGGCAGTATTTT.

This sequence joins TRBV11-3 and TRBJ2-3, with 7 nucleotides matching TRBD2. The CDR3 is made up of 16 amino acids. Trimming took 5 bases from V and 0 from J; bases not matched to a gene: 8. The germline V gene encodes CDR1 SGHNT and CDR2 YENEEA. The CDR3 region has the DNA TGTGCCAGCAGCCCTGGGAGCGGGGCTAGCACAGATACGCAGTATTTT. Residues: CASSPGSGASTDTQYF.

This clonotype has only a few counts. The V gene is TRBV5-1, the J gene TRBJ2-2; D remains unclear. CDR3 length: 14 residues. Germline CDR1 is SGHRS and CDR2 is YFSETQ. The ends were cut back, 5 bases at V and 5 bases at J, with 13 bases in the middle. CDR3 nucleotide sequence: TGCGCCAGCAGTCCGTCGGTGGGGACCGGGGAGCTGTTTTTT. Translated, it gives CASSPSVGTGELFF.

This CDR3 is CASSQGTKRVKDTEAFF. DNA of the CDR3: TGCGCCAGCAGCCAAGGGACCAAGAGGGTGAAGGACACTGAAGCTTTCTTT. The J gene is TRBJ1-1, the V gene TRBV4-3; D call uncertain. V lost 1 base and J lost 3, with 18 bases in between. The CDR3 totals 17 residues. Per the germline V gene, CDR1 is LGHNA and CDR2 is YSLEER.

Points on this clonotype: A junction end diverges from the germline sequence, so it may reflect a read error. This rearrangement joins TRBV12-3 or TRBV12-4 to TRBJ2-3; D is possibly TRBD1 or TRBD2 (6 bases each). This CDR3 spans 14 amino acids. The CDR3 sequence: CASSLGGPTDAQYF. CDR3 bases: TGTGCCAGCAGTCTAGGGGGGCCCACAGATGCGCAGTATTTT.

With respect to this clonotype: A clone one base away is much larger, so this may be a read error. The chain combines TRBV5-5 with TRBJ2-5; possibly TRBD1 or TRBD2 for D (5 bases each). There are 13 residues in the CDR3. The germline V gene has CDR1 SGHKS and CDR2 YYEKEE (reference sequence). The CDR3 sequence is CASTRDGQEIQYF. The CDR3 region has the DNA TGTGCCAGCACCAGGGACGGCCAAGAGATCCAGTACTTC.

This clonotype was observed a single time. V and J are TRBV20-1 and TRBJ1-5; 10 nucleotides align to TRBD1. From germline, CDR1 is DFQATT and CDR2 SNEGSKA (reference sequence). This CDR3 region has 14 residues. Unmatched junction bases numbered 3, after V lost 0 bases and J lost 7 bases. CDR3: CSAREGTGVQPQHF. DNA of the CDR3: TGCAGTGCTAGAGAGGGGACAGGGGTCCAGCCCCAGCATTTT.

Note on this clonotype: Being one base from a much bigger clone, this may be a read error. V usage is TRBV9 and J usage is TRBJ2-4, with a weak D call TRBD2 (6 bases). V lost 2 bases, J lost 13 bases, and 16 bases lay in between. The CDR3 has 13 residues. Germline V CDR1 and CDR2: SGDLS, YYNGEE. The CDR3 reads CASSVSGDNEQYF. The CDR3 DNA follows: TGTGCCAGCAGCGTTAGCGGCGACAATGAGCAGTACTTC.

There are many counts of this clonotype. The genes are TRBV20-1 and TRBJ2-7, with a possible D match to TRBD1 (7 bases). The CDR3 spans 13 residues. The germline V gene has CDR1 DFQATT and CDR2 SNEGSKA (reference sequence). Trimming left V 6 bases short and J 3 bases short, with 15 bases between. DNA of the CDR3: TGCAGTGCCCCAGGGGGGACACTCTACGAGCAGTACTTC. Translated: CSAPGGTLYEQYF.

This clonotype was recorded many times. The genes are TRBV5-5 and TRBJ2-4, with 7 bases lining up with TRBD2. With V trimmed by 4 bases and J by 8 bases, 9 bases remained unmatched. Per germline, CDR1 SGHKS and CDR2 YYEKEE (reference sequence). The CDR3 has 14 residues. The CDR3: CASSPAGRMDIQYF. CDR3 DNA sequence: TGTGCCAGCAGCCCGGCCGGGAGGATGGACATTCAGTACTTC.

This chain links TRBV20-1 with TRBJ2-1; a possible D gene is TRBD2 (6 bases). V lost 5 bases, J lost 4 bases, and 12 bases lay in between. The CDR3 sequence is 13 residues long. Germline values: CDR1 DFQATT, CDR2 SNEGSKA (reference sequence). The CDR3 loop reads CSAPLGGYNEQFF. The CDR3 nucleotides read TGCAGTGCTCCGCTTGGGGGGTACAATGAGCAGTTCTTC.

The chain is built from TRBV2 and TRBJ1-5, with TRBD1 identical over 7 bases. The CDR3 spans 15 residues. V was pared by 6 bases and J by 1 base, with 6 bases of the junction left unmatched. The germline V gene encodes CDR1 SNHLY and CDR2 FYNNEI. CDR3 coding DNA: TGTGCCAGCAGGGATGACAGGGCGAGCAATCAGCCCCAGCATTTT. It translates to CASRDDRASNQPQHF.

This clonotype was seen only a few times. This chain uses TRBV9 with TRBJ1-1, with D hard to call. The germline gives CDR1 SGDLS, CDR2 YYNGEE. With 4 bases removed from V and 3 bases from J, the gap between germline ends came to 10 bases. This CDR3 contains 13 residues. In DNA form, the CDR3 reads TGTGCCAGCAGCCCGGACGAGTACACTGAAGCTTTCTTT. Translated: CASSPDEYTEAFF. Supplemented by reference TRBV9 and TRBJ1-1, the full variable domain reads DSGVTQTPKHLITATGQRVTLRCSPRSGDLSVYWYQQSLDQGLQFLIQYYNGEERAKGNILERFSAQQFPDLHSELNLSSLELGDSALYFCASSPDEYTEAFFGQGTRLTVV.

With regard to this clonotype: A much larger clone differs from this one at a single base, so this may be a read error. This rearrangement joins TRBV4-2 to TRBJ2-1; possibly TRBD1 or TRBD2 for D (6 bases each). Germline V gene sequence: CDR1 LGHNA, CDR2 YNFKEQ. The CDR3 length is 13 residues. The CDR3 spells CAGSPEGDNEQFF. The CDR3 bases are TGTGCCGGCAGTCCGGAGGGGGACAATGAGCAGTTCTTC.

The sample holds many counts of this clonotype. The chain joins TRBV29-1 to TRBJ2-5; no definite D call. CDR3 length: 12 amino acids. Germline lookup yields CDR1 SQVTM and CDR2 ANQGSEA. With 1 base removed from V and 4 bases from J, the gap between germline ends came to 7 bases. CDR3 coding DNA: TGCAGCGTTGAAGGAGTTGTAGAGACCCAGTACTTC. Translated, it gives CSVEGVVETQYF. Full variable domain (rest looked up from reference TRBV29-1 and TRBJ2-5): SAVISQKPSRDICQRGTSLTIQCQVDSQVTMMFWYRQQPGQSLTLIATANQGSEATYESGFVIDKFPISRPNLTFSTLTVSNMSPEDSSIYLCSVEGVVETQYFGPGTRLLVL.

The rearrangement links TRBV5-1 to TRBJ2-3; D remains ambiguous. The V end was cut by 1 base, the J end by 2 bases, with 11 bases between. CDR1 and CDR2 from the germline V gene are SGHRS and YFSETQ. The CDR3 totals 15 residues. The CDR3 region is CASSLSNEPTDTQYF. The CDR3 DNA sequence: TGCGCCAGCAGCTTGAGTAATGAACCCACAGATACGCAGTATTTT.

There are a few counts of this clonotype. The V call is TRBV5-5, the J call TRBJ2-7; a possible D gene is TRBD1 (6 bases). The V end lost 4 bases, the J end lost 3 bases, and 11 bases lay between the germline ends. CDR3 length: 13 amino acids. Germline assignment: CDR1 SGHKS and CDR2 YYEKEE (reference sequence). The CDR3 here is CASSDGQNYEQYF. CDR3 bases: TGTGCCAGCAGCGATGGACAGAACTACGAGCAGTACTTC.